The present T cell receptor beta chain was sequenced within a study of cytomegalovirus exposure and HLA in healthy donors. The primer mix had 60 Vbeta and 13 Jbeta primers. Clones were read by immunoSEQ multiplex PCR, and TCRdb kept only the in-frame ones, dropping some. The sample has 150,000 or so clones; 80% are singletons. The sample comprised PBMCs. The source of this sequence is a woman in her thirties or forties in good health and CMV-seropositive.

In DNA form, the CDR3 reads TGTGCCAGTACCGAAGGGACAGGGGGCGCCAAAAACATTCAGTACTTC. Its translation: CASTEGTGGAKNIQYF. The V and J genes are TRBV19 and TRBJ2-4, with 12 positions matching TRBD1. With 7 bases clipped from V and 1 base from J, the junction kept 5 bases outside the gene matches. The CDR3 extends over 16 amino acids. Germline V gene lookup returns CDR1 LNHDA and CDR2 SQIVND (reference sequence).